A selection of T cell receptor beta chains follows, all from one sample in a study of response to subunit inactivated influenza vaccine. TCRdb recomputed calls from the RT-PCR reads with MiXCR, one row per CDR3 protein. The table lists hundreds of thousands of distinct CDR3 sequences, roughly 18% of them singletons. The material sequenced was PBMCs from blood, taken about 5 days after vaccination. These receptors were obtained from a man aged 50-59 years who received an inactivated influenza vaccine. Each CDR3 is given with its conserved first and last residue. A D gene is named only where the DNA matches it firmly. Size tells how often a clone was seen (once, few, many) or the class of an expanded clone, and some rows leave it out.

D: TRBD1
V: TRBV5-1
J: TRBJ2-5
size: .
DNA: TGCGCCAGCAGCACCGGGACAGGAAGCACGGAGACCCAGTACTTC
CDR3: CASSTGTGSTETQYF

D: .
V: TRBV6-1
J: TRBJ1-2
size: few
DNA: TGTGCCAGCAGCTTCACAGGAAATAACTATGGCTACACCTTC
CDR3: CASSFTGNNYGYTF

D: .
V: TRBV10-3
J: TRBJ1-5
size: few
DNA: TGTGCCATCAGTGACGACTCCCGAAGCAATCAGCCCCAGCATTTT
CDR3: CAISDDSRSNQPQHF

D: .
V: TRBV28
J: TRBJ2-5
size: .
DNA: TGTGCCAGCAGCGGGAGTATTGAGACCCAGTACTTC
CDR3: CASSGSIETQYF

D: .
V: TRBV20-1
J: TRBJ1-6
size: .
DNA: TGCAGTGCTAGAGAGGCAGCGAATAATTCACCCCTCCACTTT
CDR3: CSAREAANNSPLHF

D: .
V: TRBV10-1
J: TRBJ2-5
size: .
DNA: TGCGCCAGCAGTGCTGCAGGGGCCCAAGAGACCCAGTACTTC
CDR3: CASSAAGAQETQYF

D: TRBD1
V: TRBV5-1
J: TRBJ1-5
size: few
DNA: TGCGCCAGCAGCGCCGGCCCGACAGGGGACGTCTATCAGCCCCAGCATTTT
CDR3: CASSAGPTGDVYQPQHF

D: TRBD1
V: TRBV29-1
J: TRBJ1-2
size: .
DNA: TGCAGCTTGCGACAGGGAGGGAACTATGGCTACACCTTC
CDR3: CSLRQGGNYGYTF

D: .
V: TRBV3-1
J: TRBJ1-6
size: .
DNA: TGTGCCAGCAGCCAGACCAGGGACGTAAGTTCACCCCTCCACTTT
CDR3: CASSQTRDVSSPLHF

D: .
V: TRBV12-3/TRBV12-4
J: TRBJ2-5
size: .
DNA: TGTGCCAGCAGTTTCCGAATCTTGTCTGACAGTCAAGAGACCCAGTACTTC
CDR3: CASSFRILSDSQETQYF

D: .
V: TRBV7-3
J: TRBJ2-2
size: .
DNA: TGTGCCAGCAGCTCACAGGGAGGGGGCACCGGGGAGCTGTTTTTT
CDR3: CASSSQGGGTGELFF

D: .
V: TRBV6-5
J: TRBJ1-1
size: few
DNA: TGTGCCAGCAGTTACGGGGCAGACCCTAACACTGAAGCTTTCTTT
CDR3: CASSYGADPNTEAFF

D: TRBD1
V: TRBV30
J: TRBJ1-2
size: few
DNA: TGTGCCTGGAGGAAGCCCGGGACAGGGGGACGTGGCTACACCTTC
CDR3: CAWRKPGTGGRGYTF

D: TRBD2
V: TRBV20-1
J: TRBJ2-7
size: .
DNA: TGCAGTGCTAGGGGACTAACAGAAACCTACGAGCAGTACTTC
CDR3: CSARGLTETYEQYF

D: .
V: TRBV14
J: TRBJ2-7
size: few
DNA: TGTGCCAGCAGCCAGGTGTTGTCCTACGAGCAGTACTTC
CDR3: CASSQVLSYEQYF

D: TRBD2
V: TRBV7-2
J: TRBJ2-5
size: .
DNA: TGTGCCAGCAGCCTCACGGGACTAGCGGGGCTAGAGACCCAGTACTTC
CDR3: CASSLTGLAGLETQYF

D: TRBD2
V: TRBV7-8
J: TRBJ2-3
size: .
DNA: TGTGCCAGCAGCTCCTGGACTAGCGGGAATGGGCTCGATACGCAGTATTTT
CDR3: CASSSWTSGNGLDTQYF

D: .
V: TRBV28
J: TRBJ2-3
size: many
DNA: TGTGCCAGCAGATCCTCGGGTAGCGGCACAGATACGCAGTATTTT
CDR3: CASRSSGSGTDTQYF

D: TRBD1
V: TRBV7-2
J: TRBJ1-1
size: few
DNA: TGTGCCAGCAGCCCAGACAGGGGGATCAGTGAAGCTTTCTTT
CDR3: CASSPDRGISEAFF

D: TRBD2
V: TRBV4-2
J: TRBJ2-1
size: few
DNA: TGTGCCAGCAGCCAAGATGGACTAGCGGGGGGATATACTTACAATGAGCAGTTCTTC
CDR3: CASSQDGLAGGYTYNEQFF

D: .
V: TRBV5-1
J: TRBJ2-5
size: .
DNA: TGCGCCAGCAGCCCCGGGGCGGCTGGGGGAGAGACCCAGTACTTC
CDR3: CASSPGAAGGETQYF

D: .
V: TRBV5-1
J: TRBJ2-3
size: .
DNA: TGCGCCCGCAGCCCCCCGACCGGGGGCAACACAGATACGCAGTATTTT
CDR3: CARSPPTGGNTDTQYF

D: TRBD1
V: TRBV12-3/TRBV12-4
J: TRBJ2-3
size: many
DNA: TGTGCCAGCAGTTTAGAGGGGGCACGCACAGATACGCAGTATTTT
CDR3: CASSLEGARTDTQYF

D: .
V: TRBV20-1
J: TRBJ2-5
size: many
DNA: TGCAGTGCTAGTAGACGGGGGACAACCGGGGAGACCCAGTACTTC
CDR3: CSASRRGTTGETQYF

D: .
V: TRBV11-2
J: TRBJ2-5
size: .
DNA: TGTGCCAGCAGCTTACCCAGGCAGGAACCTCAAGAGACCCAGTACTTC
CDR3: CASSLPRQEPQETQYF

D: .
V: TRBV2
J: TRBJ2-3
size: .
DNA: TGTGCCAGTCTTCTCCGGGGCGGCACAGATACGCAGTATTTT
CDR3: CASLLRGGTDTQYF

D: .
V: TRBV30
J: TRBJ2-1
size: once
DNA: TGTGCCTGGAGTGTACGGGATGAGCAGTTCTTC
CDR3: CAWSVRDEQFF

D: TRBD1
V: TRBV6-2/TRBV6-3
J: TRBJ2-7
size: few
DNA: TGTGCCAGCAGTTACTCTGGCAGGGGGACCTACGAGCAGTACTTC
CDR3: CASSYSGRGTYEQYF

D: .
V: TRBV10-3
J: TRBJ1-1
size: few
DNA: TGTGCCATCAGTGAATCAGGGGACCGGAACACTGAAGCTTTCTTT
CDR3: CAISESGDRNTEAFF

D: .
V: TRBV4-3
J: TRBJ2-1
size: few
DNA: TGCGCCAGCAGCCTAGGTAGGGCCTATGAGCAGTTCTTC
CDR3: CASSLGRAYEQFF

D: .
V: TRBV28
J: TRBJ2-4
size: few
DNA: TGTGCCAGCAGTCGGGCCAAGCATGGTAGTATTCAGTACTTC
CDR3: CASSRAKHGSIQYF

D: .
V: TRBV7-3
J: TRBJ2-1
size: .
DNA: TGTGCCAGCAGCTTAAGTGACGAGGGGTACAATGAGCAGTTCTTC
CDR3: CASSLSDEGYNEQFF

D: .
V: TRBV5-1
J: TRBJ2-7
size: few
DNA: TGCGCCAGCAGCTTGGGGGACACCCAGAGTTACGAGCAGTACTTC
CDR3: CASSLGDTQSYEQYF

D: .
V: TRBV20-1
J: TRBJ2-3
size: many
DNA: TGCAGTGCTAGAGTGGGCGACCACGCAGATACGCAGTATTTT
CDR3: CSARVGDHADTQYF

D: TRBD1
V: TRBV20-1
J: TRBJ2-7
size: .
DNA: TGCAGTGCTTCGACGACCGGGACAGGGGGCCACGAGCAGTACTTC
CDR3: CSASTTGTGGHEQYF

D: .
V: TRBV7-2
J: TRBJ2-7
size: many
DNA: TGTGCCAGCAGCTTGGGTGACAGGTTCTACGAGCAGTACTTC
CDR3: CASSLGDRFYEQYF

D: .
V: TRBV4-1
J: TRBJ2-1
size: .
DNA: TGCGCCAGCAGCCAAGTAATAGGCACCTACAATGAGCAGTTCTTC
CDR3: CASSQVIGTYNEQFF

D: .
V: TRBV6-2/TRBV6-3
J: TRBJ1-5
size: few
DNA: TGTGCCAGCAGTTACTCCGTCAGGGAGAGTCAGCCCCAGCATTTT
CDR3: CASSYSVRESQPQHF

D: TRBD1
V: TRBV5-1
J: TRBJ2-3
size: few
DNA: TGCGCCAGCAGCTTGGGCGGGCTAAGTGGGCAGGGGGCCGCAGATACGCAGTATTTT
CDR3: CASSLGGLSGQGAADTQYF

D: .
V: TRBV20-1
J: TRBJ1-4
size: many
DNA: TGCAGTGCTGCAGGAGGGGCGAGTGAAAAACTGTTTTTT
CDR3: CSAAGGASEKLFF

D: .
V: TRBV24-1
J: TRBJ2-1
size: .
DNA: TGTGCCACCAGTGACAGGGGCAATGAGCAGTTCTTC
CDR3: CATSDRGNEQFF

D: .
V: TRBV12-3/TRBV12-4
J: TRBJ1-5
size: .
DNA: TGTGCCAGCAGTTTAGCTGGCAGAAAGGATCAGCCCCAGCATTTT
CDR3: CASSLAGRKDQPQHF